This T cell receptor beta chain derives from a study of radiation and T cells in renal cell carcinoma. Germline V gene sequence: CDR1 SGHRS, CDR2 YFSETQ. The ends were cut back, 0 bases at V and 2 bases at J, with 8 bases in the middle. The CDR3 extends over 14 amino acids. Generated by immunoSEQ multiplex PCR, the TCRdb table keeps only in-frame clones and is missing some. The data contain tens of thousands of clones, roughly 64% of them seen just once; the ten biggest clones take up around a fifth. Treatment specified: treatment-naive control, cytoreductive nephrectomy. The sequenced sample was tumor tissue, obtained from a patient whose treatment was nephrectomy without radiotherapy. The TCR sequence derives from a man aged 35 to 55 with renal cell carcinoma. J is TRBJ1-2 and V is TRBV5-1; D call uncertain. Here the CDR3 reads CASSLGAENYGYTF. The CDR3 region has the DNA TGCGCCAGCAGCTTGGGAGCAGAAAACTATGGCTACACCTTC. Combining the CDR3 with reference TRBV5-1 and TRBJ1-2 gives the whole variable domain KAGVTQTPRYLIKTRGQQVTLSCSPISGHRSVSWYQQTPGQGLQFLFEYFSETQRNKGNFPGRFSGRQFSNSRSEMNVSTLELGDSALYLCASSLGAENYGYTFGSGTRLTVV.